The rows below give T cell receptor beta chains drawn from one sample of a study of cytotoxic CD8 clonotypes in ibrutinib-treated CLL. Generated by immunoSEQ multiplex PCR, the TCRdb table keeps only in-frame clones and is missing some. This sample carries tens of thousands of clones, 50% to 80% of them seen once, and the ten largest clones take roughly 21%. The input for sequencing was PBMCs, taken after 24 months of ibrutinib treatment. All receptors come from a human donor with chronic lymphocytic leukemia. The CDR3 runs from the conserved cysteine through the conserved F or W. The D gene is left open where the match is weak. A row's size may be missing; if present it is once, few, many or a size class.

cdr3_nt: TGTGCCATCATGCAGGGAGGTGAGCAGTTCTTC
cdr3_aa: CAIMQGGEQFF
v_call: TRBV10-3
d_call: NA
clone_size: NA
j_call: TRBJ2-1

cdr3_nt: TGTGCCAGCAGCGCTCCTACCGGGGCCTCGCGGGCGGATACGCAGTATTTT
cdr3_aa: CASSAPTGASRADTQYF
v_call: TRBV7-8
d_call: NA
clone_size: NA
j_call: TRBJ2-3

cdr3_nt: TGCGCCAGCAGCTTTCAGGGTTCCACCGGGGAGCTGTTTTTT
cdr3_aa: CASSFQGSTGELFF
v_call: TRBV5-1
d_call: NA
clone_size: NA
j_call: TRBJ2-2

cdr3_nt: TGTGCCAGCAGCAGGACTAGCGGGAGAGCGGGTGAGCAGTTCTTC
cdr3_aa: CASSRTSGRAGEQFF
v_call: TRBV13
d_call: TRBD2
clone_size: NA
j_call: TRBJ2-1

cdr3_nt: TGTGCCAGTAGTATGTCACCGGGACAGGGGATTGTAGGAATGATCACTGAAGCTTTCTTT
cdr3_aa: CASSMSPGQGIVGMITEAFF
v_call: TRBV19
d_call: TRBD1
clone_size: NA
j_call: TRBJ1-1

cdr3_nt: TGTGCCAGCAGCTTAAGTGGTATGAGTTCCTACGAGCAGTACTTC
cdr3_aa: CASSLSGMSSYEQYF
v_call: TRBV7-9
d_call: NA
clone_size: NA
j_call: TRBJ2-7

cdr3_nt: TGTGCCAGCAGCGTAGGACTAGCGGGTATAGAGCAGTACTTC
cdr3_aa: CASSVGLAGIEQYF
v_call: TRBV9
d_call: TRBD2
clone_size: few
j_call: TRBJ2-7

cdr3_nt: TGTGCCAGCAGCTTGGTTTCCGGGGTAAGCTCCTACGAGCAGTACTTC
cdr3_aa: CASSLVSGVSSYEQYF
v_call: TRBV5-6
d_call: NA
clone_size: NA
j_call: TRBJ2-7

cdr3_nt: TGTGCCAGCAGCATTCTGTTGGCACTCACGACCGGGGAGCTGTTTTTT
cdr3_aa: CASSILLALTTGELFF
v_call: TRBV7-9
d_call: NA
clone_size: many
j_call: TRBJ2-2

cdr3_nt: TGTGCCAGCAGCTCCGGGGTAGCGACCCCCACAGATACGCAGTATTTT
cdr3_aa: CASSSGVATPTDTQYF
v_call: TRBV11-2
d_call: NA
clone_size: NA
j_call: TRBJ2-3

cdr3_nt: TGTGCCAGCAGCTTAACAGCTCTAAACACCATATATTTT
cdr3_aa: CASSLTALNTIYF
v_call: TRBV7-9
d_call: NA
clone_size: once
j_call: TRBJ1-3